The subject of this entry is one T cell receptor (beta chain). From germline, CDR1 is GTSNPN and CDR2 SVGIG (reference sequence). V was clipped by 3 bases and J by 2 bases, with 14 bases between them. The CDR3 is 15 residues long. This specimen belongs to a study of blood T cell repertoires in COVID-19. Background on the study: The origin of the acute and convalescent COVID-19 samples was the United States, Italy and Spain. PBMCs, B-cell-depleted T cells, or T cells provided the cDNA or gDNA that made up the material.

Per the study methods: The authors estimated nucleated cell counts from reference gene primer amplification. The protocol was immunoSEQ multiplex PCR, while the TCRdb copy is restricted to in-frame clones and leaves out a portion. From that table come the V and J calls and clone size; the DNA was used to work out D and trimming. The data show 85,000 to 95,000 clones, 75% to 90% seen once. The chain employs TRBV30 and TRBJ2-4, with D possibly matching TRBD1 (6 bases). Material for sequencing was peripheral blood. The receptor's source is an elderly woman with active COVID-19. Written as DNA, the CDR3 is TGTGCCTGGAGCAAATCCACAGGGTCCAAAAACATTCAGTACTTC. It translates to CAWSKSTGSKNIQYF.